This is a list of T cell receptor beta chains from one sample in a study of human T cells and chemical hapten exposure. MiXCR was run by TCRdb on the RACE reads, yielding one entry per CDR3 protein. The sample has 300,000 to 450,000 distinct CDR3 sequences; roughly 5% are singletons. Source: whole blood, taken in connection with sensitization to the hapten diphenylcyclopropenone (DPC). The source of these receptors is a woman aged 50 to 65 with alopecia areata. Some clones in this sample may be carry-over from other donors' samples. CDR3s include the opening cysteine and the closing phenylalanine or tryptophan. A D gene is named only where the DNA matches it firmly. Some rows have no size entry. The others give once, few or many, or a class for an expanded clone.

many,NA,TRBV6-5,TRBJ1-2,TGTGCCAGCAGTTACGACAGTTCCTATGGCTACACCTTC,CASSYDSSYGYTF
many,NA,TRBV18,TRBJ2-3,TGTGCCAGCTCACCAAGGAGACCAGTTGGAGGTACAGATACGCAGTATTTT,CASSPRRPVGGTDTQYF
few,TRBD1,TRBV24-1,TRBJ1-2,TGTGCCACCAGTGCCTGGACAGGGAATGGCTACACCTTC,CATSAWTGNGYTF
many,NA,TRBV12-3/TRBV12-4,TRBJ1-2,TGTGCCAGCAGTTTAGCGTGGTCTTCCGATGGCTACACCTTC,CASSLAWSSDGYTF
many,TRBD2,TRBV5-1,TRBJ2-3,TGCGCCAGCAGCTTTAGCGGGGACCGCACAGATACGCAGTATTTT,CASSFSGDRTDTQYF
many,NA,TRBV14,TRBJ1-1,TGTGCCAGCAGCCAAGATGTGAGCACTGAAGCTTTCTTT,CASSQDVSTEAFF
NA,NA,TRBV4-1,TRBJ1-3,TGCGCCAGCAGCCAAGCTTCCGACCCATCCTTCTCTGGAAACACCATATATTTT,CASSQASDPSFSGNTIYF
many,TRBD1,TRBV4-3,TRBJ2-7,TGCGCCAGCAGCCAAGCGGCTCCTGGGACAGGGGGCTCCTACGAGCAGTACTTC,CASSQAAPGTGGSYEQYF
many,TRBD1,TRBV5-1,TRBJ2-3,TGCGCCAGCACGACAGGGGATTACACAGATACGCAGTATTTT,CASTTGDYTDTQYF
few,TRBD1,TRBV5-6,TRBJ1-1,TGTGCCAGCAGAAATAACCCAGGGGGCGGTGGCACTGAAGCTTTCTTT,CASRNNPGGGGTEAFF
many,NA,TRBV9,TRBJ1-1,TGTGCCAGCAGCGGGGGGGACAAATATGGCACTGAAGCTTTCTTT,CASSGGDKYGTEAFF
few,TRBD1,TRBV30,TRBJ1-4,TGTGCCTGGAGCGGAGAACAGGGGGCTGATGAAAAACTGTTTTTT,CAWSGEQGADEKLFF
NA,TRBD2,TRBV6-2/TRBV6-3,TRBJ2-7,TGTGCCAGCAGGACCGATACTAGCGGGGGCCCTAGGAGAGAGCAGTACTTC,CASRTDTSGGPRREQYF
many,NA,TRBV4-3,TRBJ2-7,TGCGCCAGCAGCCAAGATCTAGGGGTGAGGCAGTACTTC,CASSQDLGVRQYF
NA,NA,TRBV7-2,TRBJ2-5,TGTGCCAGCAGCTACAATCCGGGACACTACTTTGGGACCCAGTACTTC,CASSYNPGHYFGTQYF
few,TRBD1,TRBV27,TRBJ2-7,TGTGCCAGCAGTTTGATAGGGACAGGGGGCTACGAGCAGTACTTC,CASSLIGTGGYEQYF
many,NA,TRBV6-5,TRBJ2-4,TGTGCCAGCAGTTACTCCCCCCTTATAGCCAAAAACATTCAGTACTTC,CASSYSPLIAKNIQYF
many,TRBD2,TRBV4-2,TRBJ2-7,TGTGCCAGCAGCCAAGATAGGCTAGCGGGGGTTGAGCAGTACTTC,CASSQDRLAGVEQYF
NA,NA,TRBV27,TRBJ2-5,TGTGCCAGCAGTTTCAGCCCCCCTCTAGAGACCCAGTACTTC,CASSFSPPLETQYF
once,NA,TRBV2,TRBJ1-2,TGTGCCAGCAGTGGGTCGGGAGTTGGCTACACCTTC,CASSGSGVGYTF
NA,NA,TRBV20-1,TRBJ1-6,TGCAGAAAAAGGGGATATAATTCACCCCTCCACTTT,CRKRGYNSPLHF
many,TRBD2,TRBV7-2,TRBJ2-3,TGTGCCAGCAGCGGAGGACTAGCTCTCACAGATACGCAGTATTTT,CASSGGLALTDTQYF
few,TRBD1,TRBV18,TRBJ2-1,TGTGCCAGCTCACAGGATCCGGGACAGTACAATGAGCAGTTCTTC,CASSQDPGQYNEQFF
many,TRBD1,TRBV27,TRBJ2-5,TGTGCCAGCAGTTCTGCCGGGACAGGGACCCAGTACTTC,CASSSAGTGTQYF
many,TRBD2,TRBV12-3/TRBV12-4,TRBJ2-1,TGTGCCAGCAGTCTACTAGCGGGAGTATCCTACAATGAGCAGTTCTTC,CASSLLAGVSYNEQFF
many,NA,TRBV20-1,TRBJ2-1,TGCAGTGCTAGGGGGACTTCCAACAATGAGCAGTTCTTC,CSARGTSNNEQFF
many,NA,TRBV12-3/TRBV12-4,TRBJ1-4,TGTGCCAGCAGTGGGGCGGGAAATGAAAAACTGTTTTTT,CASSGAGNEKLFF
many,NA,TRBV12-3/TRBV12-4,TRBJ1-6,TGTGCCAGCAGTTTACTGGGAAGGAGGTCACCCCTCCACTTT,CASSLLGRRSPLHF
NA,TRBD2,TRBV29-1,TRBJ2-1,TGCAGCGCGTCGAGGACTAGCGGTTCGGGGGGAGAGCAGTTCTTC,CSASRTSGSGGEQFF
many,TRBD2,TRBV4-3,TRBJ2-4,TGCGCCAGCAGCCGGACGGGACTAGCGGGAGAGGAAGGAAACATTCAGTACTTC,CASSRTGLAGEEGNIQYF
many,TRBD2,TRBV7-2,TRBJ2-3,TGTGCCAGCAGCTTAGCGGGAGCGGGAGGGGGCACAGATACGCAGTATTTT,CASSLAGAGGGTDTQYF
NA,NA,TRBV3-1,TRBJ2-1,TGTGCCAGCAGCCAAGATCAAAGACTAAAATACAATGAGCAGTTCTTC,CASSQDQRLKYNEQFF
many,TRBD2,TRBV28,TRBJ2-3,TGTGCCACGAGAGCGGGAGGGCTTTCGGATACGCAGTATTTT,CATRAGGLSDTQYF
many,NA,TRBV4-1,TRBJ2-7,TGCGCCAGCAGCCAACCGGGCCGAACCTACGAGCAGTACTTC,CASSQPGRTYEQYF
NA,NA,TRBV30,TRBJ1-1,TGTGCCTGGAACAGCGGGCCCACGAACACTGAAGCTTTCTTT,CAWNSGPTNTEAFF
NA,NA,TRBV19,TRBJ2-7,TGTGCCAGTAGTATGGCCGGGACAAATTTCTACGAGCAGTACTTC,CASSMAGTNFYEQYF
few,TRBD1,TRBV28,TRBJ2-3,TGTGCCAGCACTGGGACAGGGCATGGCGCAGATACGCAGTATTTT,CASTGTGHGADTQYF
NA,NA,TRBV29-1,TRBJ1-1,TGCAGCACTGGGACGGTGAACACTGAAGCTTTCTTT,CSTGTVNTEAFF
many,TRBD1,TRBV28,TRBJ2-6,TGTGCCAGCAGTTTATACCAGGGGGATCCTGGGGCCAACGTCCTGACTTTC,CASSLYQGDPGANVLTF
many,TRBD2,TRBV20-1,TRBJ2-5,TGCAGTGCTACAGACTCCCGACTAGCGGAGAAGACCCAGTACTTC,CSATDSRLAEKTQYF
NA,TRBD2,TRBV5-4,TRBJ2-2,TGTGCCAGCAGCTTGGCCGGGAGGGCCACCGGGGAGCTGTTTTTT,CASSLAGRATGELFF
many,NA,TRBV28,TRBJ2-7,TGTGCCAGCAGCAGAGTGGCCTACGAGCAGTACTTC,CASSRVAYEQYF
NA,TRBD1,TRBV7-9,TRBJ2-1,TGTGCCAGCAGCTGGGGACAGGGTATCCGTACCACAACCTATGAGCAGTTCTTC,CASSWGQGIRTTTYEQFF
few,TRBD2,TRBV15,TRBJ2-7,TGTGCCACCAGCAGACCAACGGGAGGATCCTACGAGCAGTACTTC,CATSRPTGGSYEQYF
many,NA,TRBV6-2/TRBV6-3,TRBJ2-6,TGTGCCAGCAGTTACGTGGGGGCCGGGGCCAACGTCCTGACTTTC,CASSYVGAGANVLTF
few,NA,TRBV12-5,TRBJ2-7,TGTGCTAGTGGAATTGCCTACGAGCAGTACTTC,CASGIAYEQYF
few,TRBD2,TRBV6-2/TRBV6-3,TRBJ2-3,TGTGCCAGCAGAACTCTACGGCCTAGCGGGGGAGATACGCAGTATTTT,CASRTLRPSGGDTQYF
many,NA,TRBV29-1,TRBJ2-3,TGCAGCGTTGTTGGGGGAACGACAGATACGCAGTATTTT,CSVVGGTTDTQYF
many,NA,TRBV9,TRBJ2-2,TGTGCCAGCAACCTTCCGGGACCAACGAACACCGGGGAGCTGTTTTTT,CASNLPGPTNTGELFF